This T cell receptor (beta chain) was sequenced in a study of human T cells and chemical hapten exposure (dated by TCRdb to 2020 to 2022). Background for the entire study: Libraries were pooled for sequencing, and per-sample TCR yields varied mainly because of small differences in library volumes within the pool. This study followed changes in the peripheral blood TCR repertoire in vivo during primary and secondary sensitization of alopecia patients to the hapten diphenylcyclopropenone (DPC). From each blood RNA sample, both TCR alpha and TCR beta chains were sequenced.

The paper's findings and limits, for the study overall: After repeated subsampling, the strength of the expansion versus patch-test correlation and the threshold at which it became significant changed. DPC sensitization did not change the number of TCRs with a frequency above 1 in 1000, and there was no evidence of changes in global repertoire structure.

What the time point label conveys for this sample: healthy volunteer bleed at 6 weeks. Total RNA was isolated from unfractionated whole blood collected in Tempus Blood RNA tubes. Four or five healthy volunteers acted as controls for TCR sequencing and had blood drawn at day 0, 2 weeks and 6 weeks. This clonotype has at least ten counts. Its antigen remains undetermined. No qualities accompany the bases; no much larger clone lies one base away. According to the germline V gene, CDR1 reads MNHEY and CDR2 reads SVGEGT. The CDR3 has 16 amino acids, counting the end cysteine and phenylalanine. The CDR3 DNA has 48 bases and is translated from base 1. The junction shows trimming of 7 bases on V and 7 bases on J, and the gene matches do not reach 11 bases of it. The library was built by means of RACE. The run used a NextSeq 500. During library preparation, unique molecular identifiers were attached to individual cDNA molecules so that TCRs could be counted quantitatively and reproducibly. The original methods were these. A median of around 100,000 TCRs per sample was observed, with a range of 23,224 to 690,600. The Decombinator software suite was used to annotate V, J and CDR3 in the TCR reads. For PS versus PT1 abundance plots, all samples were subsampled to the same number of TCRs (28,000). Expanded TCRs were defined as absent before sensitization and observed at least eight times at the 2-week time point. The public reads were reprocessed in TCRdb via fastp at Q25 and MiXCR, keeping in-frame beta chains. Every CDR3 protein is listed once, alongside the most common genes and DNA of its rows. TCRdb, not the original authors, processed these V and J calls. The sample profile shows about 65,000 distinct CDR3 sequences; around 6.5% of them were found once. The top ten hold 3% to 4% of the sample.

The clonotype originates from a female donor in good health. Some clones in this sample may be carry-over from other donors' samples. The sequence is built from TRBV6-2 or TRBV6-3 and TRBJ1-5; the central 12 bases match TRBD1. The sequenced sample was whole blood. In nucleotides, the sequence is TGTGCCAGCAAGGGTTGGGACAGGGGGCTTAAACAGCCCCAGCATTTT. This encodes CASKGWDRGLKQPQHF.